The 7 T cell receptor beta chains below come from one sample, sequenced in a study of T cell changes during pregnancy in multiple sclerosis (dated by TCRdb to between 2017 and 2020). The receptor library was made with the immunoSEQ multiplex PCR assay. In its TCRdb copy, this immuneACCESS table keeps in-frame sequences only and misses some clones. Where compared with another copy, unresolved V genes explain less than half of these, and the others have no known cause. The sample table records approximately 88,000 clones; 85% to 95% of these occur just once. 3.5% to 4.5% of the sample goes to the ten largest clones. The sequences come from peripheral blood, collected in the first trimester of pregnancy. The receptors originated from a female donor with multiple sclerosis, enrolled in a pregnancy study.

This chain links TRBV9 with TRBJ2-1, with a tentative D call TRBD1 (5 bases). V dropped 2 bases and J dropped 1 base, with 10 bases sitting between them. The CDR3 totals 15 residues. Germline assignment: CDR1 SGDLS and CDR2 YYNGEE. The CDR3 DNA is TGTGCCAGCAGCGTTTCAGGGTCGTCCTACAATGAGCAGTTCTTC. Translating gives CASSVSGSSYNEQFF.

The chain joins TRBV29-1 to TRBJ1-6; 8 positions match TRBD1. Germline loops: CDR1 SQVTM, CDR2 ANQGSEA. After removal of 6 bases from V and 15 bases from J, the junction contained 10 bases not matched to a gene. This CDR3 is built from 12 residues. CDR3 coding DNA: TGCAGCGTAGCATTAACAGGGGGGGGCCTCCACTTT. Translation gives CSVALTGGGLHF.

The chain has TRBV9 and TRBJ2-7; a weak D match, TRBD2 (5 bases). The CDR3 runs 14 residues. The V gene's germline CDR1 is SGDLS and CDR2 YYNGEE. Trimming removed 5 bases from V and 3 bases from J, with 15 bases in between. The CDR3 protein is CASSGSGTNYEQYF. In DNA, the CDR3 is TGTGCCAGCAGTGGGAGCGGAACAAACTACGAGCAGTACTTC.

Only one count was recorded for this clone. This sequence joins TRBV7-9 and TRBJ2-7; D possibly corresponds to TRBD1 (5 bases). The germline V and J ends were trimmed by 5 bases and 6 bases, with 14 bases remaining between them. This CDR3 comprises 13 residues. CDR1 SEHNR and CDR2 FQNEAQ come from the germline V gene (reference sequence). The CDR3 sequence: CASSPPGRAEQYF. CDR3 DNA: TGTGCCAGCAGCCCCCCGGGCAGGGCCGAGCAGTACTTC.

The gene calls are TRBV4-1 and TRBJ2-7, with 7 positions matching TRBD1. Germline-derived CDR1 and CDR2 are MGHRA and YSYEKL. V lost 5 bases and J lost 2; bases outside the gene matches: 6. This CDR3 has 14 residues. CDR3 sequence (DNA): TGCGCCAGCAGCGAGAGACAGGGAACCTACGAGCAGTACTTC. This encodes CASSERQGTYEQYF.

J is TRBJ1-2 and V is TRBV7-6; 7 nucleotides align to TRBD1. Per the germline V gene, CDR1 is SGHVS and CDR2 is FNYEAQ. Trimming cost V 1 base and J 2 bases; bases outside gene matches: 4. The CDR3 totals 15 residues. CDR3 in DNA: TGTGCCAGCAGCTTAGACCTGGGACAGAACTATGGCTACACCTTC. This translates into CASSLDLGQNYGYTF.

V usage is TRBV6-5 and J usage is TRBJ1-5; tentative D call: TRBD1 (6 bases). This CDR3 spans 16 amino acids. The germline gives CDR1 MNHEY, CDR2 SVGAGI. V was pared by 4 bases and J by 3 bases, with 16 bases between. The CDR3 is CASSSSAGHINQPQHF. CDR3 DNA: TGTGCCAGCAGTTCATCAGCGGGACATATCAATCAGCCCCAGCATTTT.